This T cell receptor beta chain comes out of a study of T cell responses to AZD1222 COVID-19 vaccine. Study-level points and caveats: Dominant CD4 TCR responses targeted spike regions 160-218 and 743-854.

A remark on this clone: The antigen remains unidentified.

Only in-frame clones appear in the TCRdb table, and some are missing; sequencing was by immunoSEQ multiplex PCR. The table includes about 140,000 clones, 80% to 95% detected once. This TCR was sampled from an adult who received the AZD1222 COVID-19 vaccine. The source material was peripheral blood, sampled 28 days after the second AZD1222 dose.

The CDR3 sequence: CASSLSVAGYNEQFF. The CDR3 nucleotides read TGCGCCAGCAGCTTGTCGGTAGCGGGCTACAATGAGCAGTTCTTC. The chain has TRBV5-1 and TRBJ2-1, with TRBD2 matching over 7 bases. Per germline, CDR1 SGHRS and CDR2 YFSETQ. V lost 1 base and J lost 3; bases outside the gene matches: 4. CDR3 length equals 15 residues.